This entry lists 30 T cell receptor beta chains sequenced from one sample in a study of T cell responses to AZD1222 COVID-19 vaccine. Sequencing was performed with immunoSEQ multiplex PCR; in TCRdb, only in-frame clones are kept and a portion is missing. The table includes approximately 150,000 clones, 85% to 95% detected once. This sample comprised peripheral blood, obtained on day 0 of AZD1222 vaccination. The receptor source for this set is an adult in good health.

J is TRBJ1-1 and V is TRBV18, with D perhaps TRBD1 (6 bases). Germline CDR1 reads KGHSH; CDR2 reads LQKENI. CDR3 length: 15 residues. V was trimmed by 5 bases and J by 7 bases, leaving 20 bases between them. CDR3 in amino acids: CASSANKGGFFEAFF. The DNA for the CDR3 is TGTGCCAGCTCAGCAAATAAAGGGGGATTTTTTGAAGCTTTCTTT.

The J gene is TRBJ1-6, the V gene TRBV30, with D unresolved. The CDR3 runs to 15 residues. Per the germline V gene, CDR1 is GTSNPN and CDR2 is SVGIG (reference sequence). Trimming pared 2 bases from V and 0 bases from J, leaving 8 bases between. The DNA of the CDR3 is TGTGCCTGGAGTTGGGAAGGCTCCTATAATTCACCCCTCCACTTT. This codes for CAWSWEGSYNSPLHF. The whole variable domain, filled in from reference TRBV30 and TRBJ1-6, reads SQTIHQWPATLVQPVGSPLSLECTVEGTSNPNLYWYRQAAGRGLQLLFYSVGIGQISSEVPQNLSASRPQDRQFILSSKKLLLSDSGFYLCAWSWEGSYNSPLHFGNGTRLTVT.

The genes are TRBV3-1 (or the pseudogene TRBV3-2) and TRBJ1-4, with D possibly matching TRBD1 (6 bases). Trimming cost V 8 bases and J 7 bases, with 17 bases left between them. Germline values: CDR1 LGHDT, CDR2 YNNKEL (reference sequence). The CDR3 loop spans 14 amino acids. CDR3 protein: CASPIGGGGEKLFF. As DNA, the CDR3 is TGTGCCAGCCCCATAGGGGGGGGTGGTGAAAAACTGTTTTTT.

The chain carries TRBV19 and TRBJ2-5, with D maybe TRBD1 (5 bases). V lost 1 base, J lost 8 bases, and 17 bases lay in between. Germline CDR1 LNHDA, CDR2 SQIVND (reference sequence). The CDR3 loop spans 15 amino acids. The CDR3 nucleotides are TGTGCCAGTAGTATAGCCACAGGTCCTTTAAGAACCCAGTACTTC. Its protein product is CASSIATGPLRTQYF.

The J gene is TRBJ2-2, the V gene TRBV6-2 or TRBV6-3; the D gene is possibly TRBD2 (5 bases). The CDR3 is 16 amino acids. Germline CDR1 is MNHEY and CDR2 is SVGEGT. V was clipped by 3 bases and J by 2 bases, with 13 bases between them. Here the CDR3 DNA reads TGTGCCAGCAGTTATTGGCGGGTCCCTAACACCGGGGAGCTGTTTTTT. Translated: CASSYWRVPNTGELFF.

V usage is TRBV9 and J usage is TRBJ1-6, with 7 bases aligning to TRBD1. The CDR3 sequence is 15 residues long. Per germline, CDR1 SGDLS and CDR2 YYNGEE. V shed 3 bases, J shed 4 bases, and the junction held 4 bases outside the gene matches. The CDR3 reads CASSDRDSYNSPLHF. CDR3 bases: TGTGCCAGCAGCGACCGGGACAGTTATAATTCACCCCTCCACTTT. Full variable domain (outside the CDR3, taken from reference TRBV9 and TRBJ1-6): DSGVTQTPKHLITATGQRVTLRCSPRSGDLSVYWYQQSLDQGLQFLIQYYNGEERAKGNILERFSAQQFPDLHSELNLSSLELGDSALYFCASSDRDSYNSPLHFGNGTRLTVT.

The chain has TRBV3-1 (or the pseudogene TRBV3-2) and TRBJ2-2; D is undetermined. This CDR3 contains 14 residues. Germline CDR1 LGHDT, CDR2 YNNKEL (reference sequence). V lost 4 bases to trimming and J lost 0 bases, with 6 bases between them. CDR3 bases: TGTGCCAGCAGCCTCGCGACGAACACCGGGGAGCTGTTTTTT. Protein product: CASSLATNTGELFF.

The CDR3 spells CASSLDRPTDTQYF. The CDR3 DNA is TGCGCCAGCAGCCTGGATAGGCCCACAGATACGCAGTATTTT. The chain combines TRBV5-1 with TRBJ2-3; no clear D. V lost 4 bases and J lost 2, with 11 bases in between. The CDR3 is 14 residues long. CDR1 is SGHRS, CDR2 YFSETQ, per germline.

J is TRBJ2-7 and V is TRBV6-1; 8 bases map to TRBD2. CDR1 and CDR2 (germline): MNHNS, SASEGT. The CDR3 is 16 amino acids. Trimming removed 6 bases from V and 3 bases from J; junction bases left unmatched: 13. CDR3 sequence reads: CASSEPIAGKIYEQYF. DNA of the CDR3: TGTGCCAGCAGCGAACCTATAGCGGGGAAGATCTACGAGCAGTACTTC.

In DNA form, the CDR3 reads TGTGCCAGCAAGGGACAGGGAAATTCACCCCTCCACTTT. It encodes CASKGQGNSPLHF. The chain carries TRBV12-3 or TRBV12-4 and TRBJ1-6, with TRBD1 identical over 9 bases. The CDR3 runs 13 residues. The ends lost 7 bases at V and 7 bases at J; junction bases unmatched: 2.

This clone came up a few times. The rearrangement uses TRBV6-5 and TRBJ1-1; D not certain. Germline V gives CDR1 MNHEY, CDR2 SVGAGI. This CDR3 is 12 amino acids long. V gave up 0 bases and J gave up 8 bases, with 7 bases separating them. The DNA of the CDR3 is TGTGCCAGCAGTTACTCTGGCAAAGAAGCTTTCTTT. As protein: CASSYSGKEAFF.

The rearrangement joins TRBV2 to TRBJ1-5, with D uncertain. The CDR3 is 13 amino acids. V lost 7 bases and J 7 bases, leaving 14 bases between the germline ends. Germline CDR1 and CDR2: SNHLY and FYNNEI. CDR3 sequence: CASKGEGRQPQHF. The CDR3 DNA is TGTGCCAGCAAGGGAGAGGGTCGACAGCCCCAGCATTTT.

The rearrangement uses TRBV5-1 and TRBJ2-1, with 7 positions matching TRBD2. V was clipped by 4 bases and J by 5 bases; unmatched bases: 12. CDR3 length: 16 residues. The germline CDR1 and CDR2 sequences are SGHRS and YFSETQ. The CDR3 protein is CASSPPLAGFHNEQFF. The CDR3 region has the DNA TGCGCCAGCAGCCCCCCGTTAGCGGGCTTTCACAATGAGCAGTTCTTC.

This CDR3 is CASTPAGSYNEQFF. The CDR3 bases are TGCGCCAGCACCCCGGCTGGCAGTTACAATGAGCAGTTCTTC. This chain links TRBV5-1 with TRBJ2-1; D is unresolved. The CDR3 is 14 amino acids. Germline V gene sequence: CDR1 SGHRS, CDR2 YFSETQ. The germline V and J ends were trimmed by 6 bases and 4 bases, with 14 bases remaining between them. Looking up the rest from reference TRBV5-1 and TRBJ2-1 gives the full variable domain: KAGVTQTPRYLIKTRGQQVTLSCSPISGHRSVSWYQQTPGQGLQFLFEYFSETQRNKGNFPGRFSGRQFSNSRSEMNVSTLELGDSALYLCASTPAGSYNEQFFGPGTRLTVL.

V is TRBV30 and J is TRBJ2-3, with 8 bases matching TRBD2. This CDR3 comprises 16 residues. The trim removed 4 bases at V and 4 bases at J, leaving 13 bases unmatched. Germline values: CDR1 GTSNPN, CDR2 SVGIG (reference sequence). In DNA, the CDR3 is TGTGCCTGGACGAGGGGACTAGACATCTCCGCAGATACGCAGTATTTT. Encoded protein: CAWTRGLDISADTQYF.

V gene TRBV3-1 (or the pseudogene TRBV3-2) combines with J gene TRBJ1-2; maybe TRBD1 (5 bases). Germline CDR1 and CDR2: LGHDT and YNNKEL (reference sequence). The V gene lost 6 bases and the J gene lost 0 bases, with 17 bases spanning the gap. The CDR3 is 16 amino acids. The DNA for the CDR3 is TGTGCCAGCAGGATGAGTTCGCAGGGCCCTAACTATGGCTACACCTTC. Protein product: CASRMSSQGPNYGYTF.

The chain uses TRBV27 and TRBJ2-7; TRBD1 matches 9 bases. After removal of 7 bases from V and 6 bases from J, the junction contained 13 bases not matched to a gene. This CDR3 spans 15 amino acids. CDR1 and CDR2 from the germline V gene are MNHEY and SMNVEV (reference sequence). The CDR3 region is CASIPGQGPRREQYF. DNA for the CDR3: TGTGCCAGCATCCCAGGACAGGGGCCTAGGCGCGAGCAGTACTTC.

The count of this clone is one. The chain couples TRBV28 to TRBJ1-2; 7 bases align to TRBD1. Germline V gene lookup returns CDR1 MDHEN and CDR2 SYDVKM. The CDR3 loop spans 15 amino acids. After removal of 6 bases from V and 1 base from J, the junction contained 8 bases not matched to a gene. CDR3 nucleotides: TGTGCCAGCAGGCCCGCAGGGGGAGTTAACTATGGCTACACCTTC. It specifies CASRPAGGVNYGYTF.

CDR3 sequence (DNA): TGTGCCAGCAGCTTAGTAGGACAGTTCTATAATTCACCCCTCCACTTT. It codes for CASSLVGQFYNSPLHF. The chain is built from TRBV7-2 and TRBJ1-6; D possibly corresponds to TRBD1 (6 bases). There are 16 residues in the CDR3. The germline CDR1 and CDR2 sequences are SGHTA and FQGNSA. Trimming took 1 base from V and 3 from J, leaving 10 bases between them.

The chain employs TRBV4-3 and TRBJ2-5; D possibly corresponds to TRBD1 (5 bases). The CDR3 loop spans 13 amino acids. V was pared by 2 bases and J by 2 bases, with 6 bases between. CDR1 is LGHNA, CDR2 YSLEER, per germline. CDR3 in DNA: TGCGCCAGCAGCCAAAGACAGCAAGAGACCCAGTACTTC. It codes for CASSQRQQETQYF.

The V call is TRBV7-8, the J call TRBJ2-7; 8 bases fit TRBD1. Germline V gives CDR1 SGHVS, CDR2 FQNEAQ. V shed 5 bases, J shed 1 base, and the junction held 10 bases outside the gene matches. CDR3 length: 16 residues. CDR3 loop: CASSLRTGKGSYEQYF. CDR3 sequence (DNA): TGTGCCAGCAGCCTCCGGACAGGGAAGGGGTCCTACGAGCAGTACTTC.

The rearrangement links TRBV2 to TRBJ2-1, with TRBD2 matching over 7 bases. Germline V lookup: CDR1 SNHLY, CDR2 FYNNEI. The V segment lost 3 bases and the J segment 8 bases; nucleotides outside the gene matches: 10. CDR3 length: 15 amino acids. The CDR3 DNA follows: TGTGCCAGCAGTGACATGATGCGGGGGTTCGATGAGCAGTTCTTC. This encodes CASSDMMRGFDEQFF.

V and J are TRBV7-6 and TRBJ2-2, with D perhaps given as TRBD1 or TRBD2 (6 bases each). The germline V gene has CDR1 SGHVS and CDR2 FNYEAQ. Trimming left V 11 bases short and J 3 bases short, with 10 bases between. CDR3 size: 12 residues. The CDR3: CAGGLYTGELFF. The CDR3 nucleotides read TGTGCCGGGGGGCTTTACACCGGGGAGCTGTTTTTT. The full variable domain, its missing parts supplied by reference TRBV7-6 and TRBJ2-2, is GAGVSQSPRYKVTKRGQDVALRCDPISGHVSLYWYRQALGQGPEFLTYFNYEAQQDKSGLPNDRFSAERPEGSISTLTIQRTEQRDSAMYRCAGGLYTGELFFGEGSRLTVL.

The V call is TRBV6-2 or TRBV6-3, the J call TRBJ2-1, with D perhaps TRBD1 (6 bases). V lost 2 bases and J 8 bases, leaving 7 bases between the germline ends. The germline V gene encodes CDR1 MNHEY and CDR2 SVGEGT. CDR3 size: 12 residues. In DNA, the CDR3 is TGTGCCAGCAGTTACCCAGGGGATGAGCAGTTCTTC. It is translated as CASSYPGDEQFF.

The chain uses TRBV24-1 and TRBJ2-1; 7 bases match TRBD1. With 6 bases clipped from V and 0 bases from J, the junction kept 7 bases outside the gene matches. CDR1 is KGHDR and CDR2 is SFDVKD in the germline V gene. This CDR3 has 16 residues. For the CDR3, the DNA is TGTGCCACCAGTAAAACGACAGGGAGCTCCTACAATGAGCAGTTCTTC. It encodes CATSKTTGSSYNEQFF.

This rearrangement joins TRBV27 to TRBJ1-3, with 9 bases matching TRBD1. Losses at the gene ends were 5 bases for V and 2 bases for J; bases not matched to a gene: 7. Germline CDR1 reads MNHEY; CDR2 reads SMNVEV (reference sequence). CDR3 size: 16 residues. The CDR3 protein is CASSPTGGVAGNTIYF. The CDR3 DNA follows: TGTGCCAGCAGTCCGACAGGGGGAGTTGCTGGAAACACCATATATTTT.

The chain has TRBV6-5 and TRBJ2-7; D perhaps matches TRBD1 (6 bases). In germline, CDR1 is MNHEY, CDR2 SVGAGI. CDR3 length equals 14 residues. V lost 6 bases and J 0 bases, leaving 12 bases between the germline ends. The DNA of the CDR3 is TGTGCCAGCAGGGGGGCAGTAAGCTCCTACGAGCAGTACTTC. Encoded protein: CASRGAVSSYEQYF.

This clone was counted between two and nine times. The genes are TRBV6-1 and TRBJ1-4; perhaps TRBD1 as D (5 bases). Trimming removed 0 bases at V and 8 bases at J, with 16 bases between. The germline V gene has CDR1 MNHNS and CDR2 SASEGT. CDR3 length: 16 amino acids. The CDR3 reads CASSEAMTGRGEKLFF. CDR3 nucleotides: TGTGCCAGCAGTGAAGCCATGACGGGGAGGGGCGAAAAACTGTTTTTT.

This clone has more than one count but fewer than ten. The chain recombines TRBV19 with TRBJ2-7, with 7 bases that match TRBD1. This CDR3 has 15 amino acids. Germline V gene data show CDR1 as LNHDA and CDR2 as SQIVND (reference sequence). V lost 5 bases and J lost 3; bases outside the gene matches: 10. In nucleotides, the CDR3 is TGTGCCAGTAGTGCCCTTTCCGGGACAGACTACGAGCAGTACTTC. Protein: CASSALSGTDYEQYF.

The V call is TRBV3-1 (or the pseudogene TRBV3-2), the J call TRBJ1-3; no reliable D call. Trimming removed 3 bases from V and 1 base from J, with 10 bases in between. Germline V gene lookup returns CDR1 LGHDT and CDR2 YNNKEL (reference sequence). The CDR3 runs to 15 residues. CDR3 bases: TGTGCCAGCAGCCAGGGAACTCGGTCTGGAAACACCATATATTTT. It codes for CASSQGTRSGNTIYF.